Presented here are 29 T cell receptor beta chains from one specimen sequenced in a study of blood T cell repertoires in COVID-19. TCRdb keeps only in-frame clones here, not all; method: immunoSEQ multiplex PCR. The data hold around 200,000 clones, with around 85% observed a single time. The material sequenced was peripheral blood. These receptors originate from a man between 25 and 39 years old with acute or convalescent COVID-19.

CDR3 in DNA: TGCGCCAGCAGCCCCGGACAGGGGATCTACTATGGCTACACCTTC. It is translated as CASSPGQGIYYGYTF. J is TRBJ1-2 and V is TRBV5-1, with 9 bases that match TRBD1. Per the germline V gene, CDR1 is SGHRS and CDR2 is YFSETQ. The ends lost 4 bases at V and 3 bases at J; junction bases unmatched: 7. There are 15 residues in the CDR3.

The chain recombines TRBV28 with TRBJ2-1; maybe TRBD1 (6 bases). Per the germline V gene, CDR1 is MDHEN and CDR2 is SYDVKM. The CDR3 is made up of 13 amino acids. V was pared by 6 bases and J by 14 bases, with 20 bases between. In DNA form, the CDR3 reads TGTGCCAGCAGCCTCCTGGGGGCTGGAGCAAAGTTCTTC. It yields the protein CASSLLGAGAKFF. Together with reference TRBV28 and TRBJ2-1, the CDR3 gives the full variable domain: DVKVTQSSRYLVKRTGEKVFLECVQDMDHENMFWYRQDPGLGLRLIYFSYDVKMKEKGDIPEGYSVSREKKERFSLILESASTNQTSMYLCASSLLGAGAKFFGPGTRLTVL.

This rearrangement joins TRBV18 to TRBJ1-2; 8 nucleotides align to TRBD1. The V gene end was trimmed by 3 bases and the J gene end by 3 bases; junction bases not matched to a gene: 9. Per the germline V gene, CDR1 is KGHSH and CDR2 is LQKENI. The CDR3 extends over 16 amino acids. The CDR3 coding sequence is TGTGCCAGCTCACCTAAACAGGGGGGAGATGACTATGGCTACACCTTC. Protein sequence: CASSPKQGGDDYGYTF.

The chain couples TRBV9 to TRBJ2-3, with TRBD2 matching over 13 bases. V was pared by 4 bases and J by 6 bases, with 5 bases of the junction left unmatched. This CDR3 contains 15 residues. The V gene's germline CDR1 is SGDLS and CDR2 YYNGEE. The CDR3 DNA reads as TGTGCCAGCAGCCCGGGACTAGCGGGGAGGGATACGCAGTATTTT. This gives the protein CASSPGLAGRDTQYF.

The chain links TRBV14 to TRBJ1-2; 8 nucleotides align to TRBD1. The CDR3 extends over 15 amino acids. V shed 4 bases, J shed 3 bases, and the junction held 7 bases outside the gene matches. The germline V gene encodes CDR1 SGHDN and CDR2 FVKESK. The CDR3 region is CASSLGTGKYYGYTF. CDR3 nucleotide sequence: TGTGCCAGCAGCCTAGGGACAGGAAAGTACTATGGCTACACCTTC.

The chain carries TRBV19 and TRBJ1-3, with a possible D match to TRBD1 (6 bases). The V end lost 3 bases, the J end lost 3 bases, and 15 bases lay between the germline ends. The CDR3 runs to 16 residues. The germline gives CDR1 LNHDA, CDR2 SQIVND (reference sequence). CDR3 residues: CASSIRPGVGGNTIYF. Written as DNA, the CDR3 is TGTGCCAGTAGTATTCGGCCAGGGGTAGGTGGAAACACCATATATTTT.

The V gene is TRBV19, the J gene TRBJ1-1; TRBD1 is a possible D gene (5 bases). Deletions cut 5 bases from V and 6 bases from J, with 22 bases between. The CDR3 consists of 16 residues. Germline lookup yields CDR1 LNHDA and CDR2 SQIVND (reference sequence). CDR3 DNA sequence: TGTGCCAGTAGTCCTTGGGGGAGGGGTTCGGGGGCTGAAGCTTTCTTT. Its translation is CASSPWGRGSGAEAFF.

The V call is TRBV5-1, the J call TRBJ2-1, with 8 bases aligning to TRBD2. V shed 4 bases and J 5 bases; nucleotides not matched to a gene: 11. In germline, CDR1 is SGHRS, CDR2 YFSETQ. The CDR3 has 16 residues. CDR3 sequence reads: CASSTFGRATDNEQFF. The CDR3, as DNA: TGCGCCAGCAGCACTTTCGGGAGGGCCACCGACAATGAGCAGTTCTTC.

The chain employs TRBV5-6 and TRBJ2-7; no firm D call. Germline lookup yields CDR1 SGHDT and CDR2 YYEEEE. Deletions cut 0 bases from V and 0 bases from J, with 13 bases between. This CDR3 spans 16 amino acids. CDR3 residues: CASSLVPVSYSYEQYF. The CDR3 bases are TGTGCCAGCAGCTTGGTTCCGGTTTCTTACTCCTACGAGCAGTACTTC. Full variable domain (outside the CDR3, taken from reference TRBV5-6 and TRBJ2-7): DAGVTQSPTHLIKTRGQQVTLRCSPKSGHDTVSWYQQALGQGPQFIFQYYEEEERQRGNFPDRFSGHQFPNYSSELNVNALLLGDSALYLCASSLVPVSYSYEQYFGPGTRLTVT.

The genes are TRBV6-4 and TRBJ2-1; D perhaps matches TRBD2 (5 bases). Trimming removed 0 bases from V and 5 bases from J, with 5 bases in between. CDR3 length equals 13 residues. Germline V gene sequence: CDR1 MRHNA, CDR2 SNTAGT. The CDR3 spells CASSDSGNNEQFF. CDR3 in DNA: TGTGCCAGCAGTGACTCCGGGAACAATGAGCAGTTCTTC.

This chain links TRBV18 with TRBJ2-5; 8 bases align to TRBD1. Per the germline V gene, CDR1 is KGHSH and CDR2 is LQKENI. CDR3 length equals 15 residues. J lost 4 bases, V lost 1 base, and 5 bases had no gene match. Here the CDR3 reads CASSPRQGAGETQYF. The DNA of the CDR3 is TGTGCCAGCTCACCACGGCAGGGGGCGGGAGAGACCCAGTACTTC.

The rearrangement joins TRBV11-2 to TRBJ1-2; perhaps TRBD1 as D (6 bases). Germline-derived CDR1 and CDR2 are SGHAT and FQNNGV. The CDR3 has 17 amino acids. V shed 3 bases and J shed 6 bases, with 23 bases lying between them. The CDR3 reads CASSFRRDGGPVHGYTF. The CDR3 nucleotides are TGTGCCAGCAGCTTTAGGAGGGACGGGGGGCCTGTACATGGCTACACCTTC.

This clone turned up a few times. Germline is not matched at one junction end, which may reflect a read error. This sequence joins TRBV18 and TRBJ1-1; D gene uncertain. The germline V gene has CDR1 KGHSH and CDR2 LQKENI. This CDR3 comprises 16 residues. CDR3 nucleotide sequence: TGTGCCAGCTCGCCACGTGGCGCGGCTTCCAGCACTGAAGCTTTCTTT. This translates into CASSPRGAASSTEAFF.

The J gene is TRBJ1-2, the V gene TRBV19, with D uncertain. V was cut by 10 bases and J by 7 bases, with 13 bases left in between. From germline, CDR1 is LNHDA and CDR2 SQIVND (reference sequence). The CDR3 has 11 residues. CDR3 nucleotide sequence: TGTGCCACACTAGATTTATTTGGCTACACCTTC. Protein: CATLDLFGYTF. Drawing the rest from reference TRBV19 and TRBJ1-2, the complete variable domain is DGGITQSPKYLFRKEGQNVTLSCEQNLNHDAMYWYRQDPGQGLRLIYYSQIVNDFQKGDIAEGYSVSREKKESFPLTVTSAQKNPTAFYLCATLDLFGYTFGSGTRLTVV.

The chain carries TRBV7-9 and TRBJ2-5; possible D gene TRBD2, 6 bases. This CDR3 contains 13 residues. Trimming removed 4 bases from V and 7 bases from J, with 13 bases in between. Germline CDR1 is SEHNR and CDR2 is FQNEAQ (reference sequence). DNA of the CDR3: TGTGCCAGCAGCTCCCATGCCGGGGGGACCCAGTACTTC. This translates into CASSSHAGGTQYF.

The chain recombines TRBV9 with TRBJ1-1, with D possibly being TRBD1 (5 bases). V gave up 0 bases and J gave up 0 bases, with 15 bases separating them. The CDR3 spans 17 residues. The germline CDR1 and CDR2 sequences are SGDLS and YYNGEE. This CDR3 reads CASSVEAGGELNTEAFF. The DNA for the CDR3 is TGTGCCAGCAGCGTAGAGGCCGGGGGGGAGCTGAACACTGAAGCTTTCTTT. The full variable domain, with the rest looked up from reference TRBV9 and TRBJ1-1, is DSGVTQTPKHLITATGQRVTLRCSPRSGDLSVYWYQQSLDQGLQFLIQYYNGEERAKGNILERFSAQQFPDLHSELNLSSLELGDSALYFCASSVEAGGELNTEAFFGQGTRLTVV.

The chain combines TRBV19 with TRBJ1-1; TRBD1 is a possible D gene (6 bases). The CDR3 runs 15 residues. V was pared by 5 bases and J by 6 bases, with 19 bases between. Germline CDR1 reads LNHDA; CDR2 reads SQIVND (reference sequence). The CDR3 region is CASSPVLGQSSEAFF. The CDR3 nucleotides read TGTGCCAGTAGTCCGGTTTTAGGACAGAGCTCTGAAGCTTTCTTT.

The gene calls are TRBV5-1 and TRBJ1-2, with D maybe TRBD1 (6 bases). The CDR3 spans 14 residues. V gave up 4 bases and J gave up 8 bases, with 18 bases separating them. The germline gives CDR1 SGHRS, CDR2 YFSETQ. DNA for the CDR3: TGCGCCAGCAGCCTGGGGGGGGGCGCAGGCGGCTACACCTTC. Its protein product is CASSLGGGAGGYTF.

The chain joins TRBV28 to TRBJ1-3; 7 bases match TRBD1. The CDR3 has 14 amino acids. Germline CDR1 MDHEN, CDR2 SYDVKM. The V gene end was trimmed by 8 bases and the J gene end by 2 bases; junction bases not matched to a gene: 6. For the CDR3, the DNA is TGTGCCAGCGGAAACAGGGGAACTGGAAACACCATATATTTT. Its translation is CASGNRGTGNTIYF.

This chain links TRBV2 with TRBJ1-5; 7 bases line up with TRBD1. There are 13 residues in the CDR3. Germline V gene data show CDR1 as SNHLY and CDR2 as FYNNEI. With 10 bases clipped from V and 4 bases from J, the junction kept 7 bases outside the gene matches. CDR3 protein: CATGQNINQPQHF. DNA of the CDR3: TGTGCCACGGGACAGAACATTAATCAGCCCCAGCATTTT.

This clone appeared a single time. The CDR3 spells CASSSGQGLPFGYTF. CDR3 sequence (DNA): TGTGCCAGCAGCTCCGGACAGGGCCTCCCCTTCGGCTACACCTTC. The V call is TRBV5-5, the J call TRBJ1-2, with 8 bases aligning to TRBD1. This CDR3 region has 15 residues. V gave up 3 bases and J gave up 8 bases; unmatched junction bases: 12. CDR1 SGHKS and CDR2 YYEKEE come from the germline V gene (reference sequence).

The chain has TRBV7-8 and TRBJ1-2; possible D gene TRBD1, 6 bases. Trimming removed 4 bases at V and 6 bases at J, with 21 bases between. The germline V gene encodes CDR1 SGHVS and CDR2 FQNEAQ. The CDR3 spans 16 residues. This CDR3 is CASSWRDTDRGDGYTF. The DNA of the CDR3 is TGTGCCAGCAGCTGGCGGGACACCGACCGGGGGGATGGCTACACCTTC. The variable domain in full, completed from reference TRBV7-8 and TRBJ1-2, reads GAGVSQSPRYKVAKRGQDVALRCDPISGHVSLFWYQQALGQGPEFLTYFQNEAQLDKSGLPSDRFFAERPEGSVSTLKIQRTQQEDSAVYLCASSWRDTDRGDGYTFGSGTRLTVV.

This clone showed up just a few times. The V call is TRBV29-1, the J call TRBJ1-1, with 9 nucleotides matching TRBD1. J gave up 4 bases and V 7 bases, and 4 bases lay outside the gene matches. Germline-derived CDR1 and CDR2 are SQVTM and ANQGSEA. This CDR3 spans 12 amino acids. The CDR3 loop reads CSAGQGFTEAFF. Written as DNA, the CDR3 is TGCAGCGCCGGACAGGGGTTCACTGAAGCTTTCTTT. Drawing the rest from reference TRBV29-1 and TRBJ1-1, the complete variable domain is SAVISQKPSRDICQRGTSLTIQCQVDSQVTMMFWYRQQPGQSLTLIATANQGSEATYESGFVIDKFPISRPNLTFSTLTVSNMSPEDSSIYLCSAGQGFTEAFFGQGTRLTVV.

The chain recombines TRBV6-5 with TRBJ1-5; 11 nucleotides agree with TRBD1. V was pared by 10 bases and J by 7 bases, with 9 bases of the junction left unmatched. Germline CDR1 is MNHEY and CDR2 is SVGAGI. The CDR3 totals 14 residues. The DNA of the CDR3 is TGTGCCACCGTGGACAGGGGGCTAGGACAGCCCCAGCATTTT. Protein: CATVDRGLGQPQHF.

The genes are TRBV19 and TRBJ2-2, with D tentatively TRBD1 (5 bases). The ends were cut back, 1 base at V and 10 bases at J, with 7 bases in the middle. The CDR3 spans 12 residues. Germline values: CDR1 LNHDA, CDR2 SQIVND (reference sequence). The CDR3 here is CASSIGRVELFF. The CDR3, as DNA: TGTGCCAGTAGTATAGGCAGGGTGGAGCTGTTTTTT.

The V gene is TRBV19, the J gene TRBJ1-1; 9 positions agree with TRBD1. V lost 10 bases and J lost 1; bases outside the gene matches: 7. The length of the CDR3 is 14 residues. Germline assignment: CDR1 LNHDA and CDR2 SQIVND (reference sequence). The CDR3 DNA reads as TGTGCCACTGAGTGGGGACAGGGGAACACTGAAGCTTTCTTT. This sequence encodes CATEWGQGNTEAFF.

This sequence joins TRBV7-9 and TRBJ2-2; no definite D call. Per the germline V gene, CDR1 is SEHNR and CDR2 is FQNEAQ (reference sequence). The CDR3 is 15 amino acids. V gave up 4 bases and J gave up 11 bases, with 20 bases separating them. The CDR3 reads CASSSSQYPYPELFF. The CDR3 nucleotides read TGTGCCAGCAGCTCTTCACAGTACCCCTACCCCGAGCTGTTTTTT.

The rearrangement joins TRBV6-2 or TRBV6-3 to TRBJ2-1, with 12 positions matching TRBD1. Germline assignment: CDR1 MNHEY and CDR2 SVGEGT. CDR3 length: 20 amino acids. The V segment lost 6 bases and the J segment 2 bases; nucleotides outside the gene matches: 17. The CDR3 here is CASSFGIGTGGGRTYNEQFF. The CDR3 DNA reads TGTGCCAGCAGCTTCGGGATAGGGACAGGGGGCGGGAGGACCTACAATGAGCAGTTCTTC.

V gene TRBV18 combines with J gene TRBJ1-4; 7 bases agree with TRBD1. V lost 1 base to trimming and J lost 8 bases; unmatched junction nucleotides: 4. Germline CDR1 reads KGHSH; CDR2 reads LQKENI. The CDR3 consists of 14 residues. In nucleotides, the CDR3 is TGTGCCAGCTCACCACGGCGACAGGGCGAAAAACTGTTTTTT. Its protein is CASSPRRQGEKLFF.